One sample yielded the 20 T cell receptor beta chains listed below, sequenced in a study of T cells after yellow fever vaccination. MiXCR, run by TCRdb on the 5' RACE reads, gives a single entry per CDR3 protein. Here the sample spans 9,000 to 15,000 distinct CDR3 sequences, approximately 5.3% being singletons. The sequences come from PBMCs, either bulk or a sorted T-cell subset (CD4+, CD8+, memory, or dextramer-sorted; not recorded which), collected on the day of the yellow fever booster vaccination. Source of these receptors: a man aged 25 to 45 who received the YFV17D yellow fever vaccine.

V is TRBV7-2 and J is TRBJ2-7; D is perhaps TRBD1 or TRBD2 (6 bases each). V lost 8 bases and J lost 2, with 16 bases in between. Germline values: CDR1 SGHTA, CDR2 FQGNSA. This CDR3 spans 14 amino acids. The chain's CDR3 is CASRRAEGAYEQYF. CDR3 nucleotides: TGTGCCAGCCGACGAGCGGAGGGGGCCTACGAGCAGTACTTC.

With respect to this clonotype: The junction does not match germline at one end; this may be a read error. The genes are TRBV9 and TRBJ2-4; D might be TRBD2 (7 bases). This CDR3 comprises 13 residues. The germline V gene encodes CDR1 SGDLS and CDR2 YYNGEE. The CDR3 spells CAISGEGGDIQYF. The CDR3 DNA is TGTGCCATCAGCGGAGAAGGGGGGGACATTCAGTACTTC.

By share, this clonotype counts as medium-sized. V is TRBV5-1 and J is TRBJ1-1; D remains ambiguous. CDR1 is SGHRS, CDR2 YFSETQ, per germline. The CDR3 totals 14 residues. V lost 1 base and J 1 base, leaving 8 bases between the germline ends. CDR3 sequence reads: CASSLMGSNTEAFF. For the CDR3, the DNA is TGCGCCAGCAGCTTGATGGGGTCGAACACTGAAGCTTTCTTT. The variable domain in full, completed from reference TRBV5-1 and TRBJ1-1, reads KAGVTQTPRYLIKTRGQQVTLSCSPISGHRSVSWYQQTPGQGLQFLFEYFSETQRNKGNFPGRFSGRQFSNSRSEMNVSTLELGDSALYLCASSLMGSNTEAFFGQGTRLTVV.

Many counts were recorded for this clonotype. The chain recombines TRBV4-3 with TRBJ1-4, with TRBD1 matching 7 bases. The CDR3 extends over 16 amino acids. V shed 1 base, J shed 5 bases, and the junction held 7 bases outside the gene matches. Per the germline V gene, CDR1 is LGHNA and CDR2 is YSLEER. The CDR3 DNA is TGCGCCAGCAGCCAAGTGCAGGCCAGGGGGAATGAAAAACTGTTTTTT. It specifies CASSQVQARGNEKLFF.

Relative to its sample, this clonotype is medium-sized. The chain combines TRBV6-5 with TRBJ2-7; 10 bases are a match to TRBD1. J gave up 3 bases and V 7 bases, and 12 bases lay outside the gene matches. The germline gives CDR1 MNHEY, CDR2 SVGAGI. The CDR3 totals 16 residues. CDR3 protein: CASTPARTGGLYEQYF. The CDR3 DNA follows: TGTGCCAGCACCCCCGCCCGGACAGGGGGACTCTACGAGCAGTACTTC.

This clonotype has at least ten counts. The V gene is TRBV20-1, the J gene TRBJ1-1; 7 nucleotides agree with TRBD1. Germline V gene data show CDR1 as DFQATT and CDR2 as SNEGSKA (reference sequence). V trimming: 4 bases; J trimming: 0 bases; junction bases outside the gene matches: 8. This CDR3 region has 15 residues. CDR3 in amino acids: CSAIRDRLMNTEAFF. The CDR3 coding sequence is TGCAGTGCTATCAGGGACAGACTGATGAACACTGAAGCTTTCTTT.

This clonotype was observed many times. The chain joins TRBV7-6 to TRBJ2-7; D ambiguous. The CDR3 contains 13 residues. CDR1 and CDR2 from the germline V gene are SGHVS and FNYEAQ. The V and J ends lost 4 bases and 2 bases respectively, with 9 bases between them. The CDR3: CASSSAGAYEQYF. The CDR3 nucleotides read TGTGCCAGCAGCTCGGCTGGCGCCTACGAGCAGTACTTC.

This clonotype is labeled medium-sized (0.01 to 0.1%). This chain uses TRBV28 with TRBJ2-3, with 10 positions matching TRBD2. This CDR3 contains 14 residues. Looked up from germline, CDR1 is MDHEN and CDR2 is SYDVKM. J lost 1 base, V lost 8 bases, and 3 bases had no gene match. The CDR3 bases are TGTGCCAGCCACGGACTAGCGGGCACAGATACGCAGTATTTT. It is translated as CASHGLAGTDTQYF.

This clonotype was observed many times. The gene calls are TRBV7-8 and TRBJ2-7; perhaps TRBD2 as D (6 bases). V lost 5 bases and J lost 3, with 14 bases in between. The CDR3 is made up of 14 amino acids. The germline V gene has CDR1 SGHVS and CDR2 FQNEAQ. The CDR3 DNA sequence: TGTGCCAGCAGCCGCGGGGCAGCGAACTACGAGCAGTACTTC. It specifies CASSRGAANYEQYF.

This clonotype was found many times. Given a much more abundant clone one base away, this may be a read error. The V and J genes are TRBV12-3 or TRBV12-4 and TRBJ1-2, with D unclear. V dropped 2 bases and J dropped 10 bases, with 11 bases sitting between them. The CDR3 runs to 12 residues. The CDR3 nucleotides read TGTGCCAGCAGTTTACCCTTTACTGCCTACACCTTC. Translating gives CASSLPFTAYTF.

This clonotype was recorded at least ten times. V and J are TRBV19 and TRBJ1-5; D ambiguous. Trimming cost V 7 bases and J 2 bases, with 15 bases left between them. The germline V gene has CDR1 LNHDA and CDR2 SQIVND (reference sequence). The CDR3 runs 15 residues. This CDR3 is CASTRGGRGNQPQHF. The CDR3 DNA sequence: TGTGCCAGTACCCGAGGTGGGAGAGGCAATCAGCCCCAGCATTTT.

Regarding this clonotype: At one end the junction does not follow the germline gene, possibly because of a read error. CDR3 in DNA: TGCTGTGCTAGAGATACGATCGCAGGGGCTGGGGCCAACGTCCTGACTTTC. This codes for CCARDTIAGAGANVLTF. The J gene is TRBJ2-6, the V gene TRBV20-1; possible D gene TRBD1, 6 bases. Germline assignment: CDR1 DFQATT and CDR2 SNEGSKA (reference sequence). The CDR3 has 17 residues.

This clonotype was observed at least ten times. The genes are TRBV29-1 and TRBJ2-1; TRBD2 matches 13 bases. J gave up 5 bases and V 5 bases, and 6 bases lay outside the gene matches. The CDR3 is 15 residues long. Germline V gene data show CDR1 as SQVTM and CDR2 as ANQGSEA. Here the CDR3 reads CSVSLTSGGNNEQFF. The CDR3 nucleotides are TGCAGCGTTAGCCTGACTAGCGGGGGGAACAATGAGCAGTTCTTC.

By share, this clonotype ranks as medium-sized. V usage is TRBV29-1 and J usage is TRBJ2-5; 7 bases match TRBD1. Germline CDR1 and CDR2: SQVTM and ANQGSEA. This CDR3 has 14 residues. V lost 6 bases, J lost 5 bases, and 12 bases stayed unmatched. This CDR3 is CSVARGSKRETQYF. CDR3 bases: TGCAGCGTAGCCAGGGGGTCTAAGAGGGAGACCCAGTACTTC. The full variable domain, with the rest looked up from reference TRBV29-1 and TRBJ2-5, is SAVISQKPSRDICQRGTSLTIQCQVDSQVTMMFWYRQQPGQSLTLIATANQGSEATYESGFVIDKFPISRPNLTFSTLTVSNMSPEDSSIYLCSVARGSKRETQYFGPGTRLLVL.

This clonotype has at least ten counts. The chain combines TRBV12-3 or TRBV12-4 with TRBJ1-2; 8 bases agree with TRBD1. This CDR3 comprises 16 residues. After removal of 5 bases from V and 3 bases from J, the junction contained 11 bases not matched to a gene. The CDR3: CASSPDRAYNYYGYTF. CDR3 sequence (DNA): TGTGCCAGCAGTCCGGACAGGGCCTATAACTACTATGGCTACACCTTC.

This clonotype is categorized as medium-sized. The chain combines TRBV20-1 with TRBJ2-3, with a tentative D call TRBD1 (6 bases). The V gene lost 3 bases and the J gene lost 0 bases, with 16 bases spanning the gap. The CDR3 has 16 amino acids. CDR1 and CDR2 (germline): DFQATT, SNEGSKA (reference sequence). DNA of the CDR3: TGCAGTGCTAGCCCCCAAGCAGGGGAAAGCACAGATACGCAGTATTTT. Amino acid sequence: CSASPQAGESTDTQYF.

This clonotype has ten or more counts. The chain couples TRBV7-6 to TRBJ2-1; D gene unclear. The V end lost 1 base, the J end lost 9 bases, and 7 bases lay between the germline ends. The CDR3 consists of 12 residues. The germline V gene has CDR1 SGHVS and CDR2 FNYEAQ. The CDR3 nucleotides are TGTGCCAGCAGCTTAGAAGACACTGAGCAGTTCTTC. It encodes CASSLEDTEQFF.

The genes are TRBV2 and TRBJ1-2; 7 positions match TRBD1. The germline gives CDR1 SNHLY, CDR2 FYNNEI. This CDR3 region has 12 residues. Trimming removed 6 bases from V and 4 bases from J; junction bases left unmatched: 2. The CDR3 loop is CASRGQIYGYTF. The CDR3 nucleotides read TGTGCCAGCAGGGGACAGATCTATGGCTACACCTTC.

This clonotype was counted at least ten times. The gene calls are TRBV20-1 and TRBJ1-2, with 7 bases lining up with TRBD1. The CDR3 is 12 amino acids. In germline, CDR1 is DFQATT, CDR2 SNEGSKA (reference sequence). The J segment lost 6 bases and the V segment lost 1 base, leaving 2 bases of the junction unmatched. The CDR3 here is CSARVGGHGYTF. Written as DNA, the CDR3 is TGCAGTGCTAGAGTAGGGGGCCATGGCTACACCTTC.

Relative to its sample, this clonotype is medium-sized. The chain uses TRBV18 and TRBJ2-1, with D perhaps TRBD2 (7 bases). The V and J ends lost 3 bases and 0 bases respectively, with 12 bases between them. Germline CDR1 is KGHSH and CDR2 is LQKENI. This CDR3 has 16 amino acids. The DNA of the CDR3 is TGTGCCAGCTCACCTCTAGCGGACAGCTCCTACAATGAGCAGTTCTTC. It codes for CASSPLADSSYNEQFF.